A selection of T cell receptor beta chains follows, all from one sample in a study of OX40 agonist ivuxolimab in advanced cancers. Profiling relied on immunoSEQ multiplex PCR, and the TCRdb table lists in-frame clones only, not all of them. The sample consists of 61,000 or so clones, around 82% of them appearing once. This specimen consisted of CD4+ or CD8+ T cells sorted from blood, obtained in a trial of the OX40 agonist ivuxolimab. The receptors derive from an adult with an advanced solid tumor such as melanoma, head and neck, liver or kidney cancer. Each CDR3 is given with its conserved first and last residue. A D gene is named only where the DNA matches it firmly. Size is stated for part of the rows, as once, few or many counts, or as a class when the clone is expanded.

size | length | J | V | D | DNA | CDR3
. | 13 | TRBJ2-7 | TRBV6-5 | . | TGTGCCAGCACCCCCGGCGGGGCGGACGAGCGGTACTTC | CASTPGGADERYF
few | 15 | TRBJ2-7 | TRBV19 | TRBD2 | TGTGCCAGTAGTATAGATAGCGGGTCATCCTACGAGCAGTACTTC | CASSIDSGSSYEQYF
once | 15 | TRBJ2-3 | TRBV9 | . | TGTGCCAGCAGCGTAGTGGACTCTAGCACAGATACGCAGTATTTT | CASSVVDSSTDTQYF
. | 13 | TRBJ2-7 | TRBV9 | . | TGTGCCAGCAGCGTAGAGCAGGGATCCGAGCAGTACTTC | CASSVEQGSEQYF
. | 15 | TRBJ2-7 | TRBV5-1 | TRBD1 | TGCGCCAGCACCCAGGGAAGGACAGGGGGGTCCGAGCAGTACTTC | CASTQGRTGGSEQYF
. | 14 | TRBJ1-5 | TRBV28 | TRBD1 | TGTGCCAGCAGCGGACAGGGGGACAATCAGCCCCAGCATTTT | CASSGQGDNQPQHF
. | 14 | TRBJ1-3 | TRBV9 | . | TGTGCCAGCAGCGTGGAGGGGACTGGAAACACCATATATTTT | CASSVEGTGNTIYF
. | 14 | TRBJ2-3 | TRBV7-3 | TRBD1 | TGTGCCAGCAGCTTAACCCAGGGGGCAGATACGCAGTATTTT | CASSLTQGADTQYF
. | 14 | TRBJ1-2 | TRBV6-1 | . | TGTGCCAGCGCGCTGCAGGACAGAGGCTATGGCTACACCTTC | CASALQDRGYGYTF
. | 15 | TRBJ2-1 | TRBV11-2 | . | TGTGCCAGCAGCTTACAGGGGGGGGCAAGGGATGAGCAGTTCTTC | CASSLQGGARDEQFF
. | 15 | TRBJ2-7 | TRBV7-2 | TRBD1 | TGTGCCAGCAGCTTAGCGGGACAGGCGGACTACGAGCAGTACTTC | CASSLAGQADYEQYF
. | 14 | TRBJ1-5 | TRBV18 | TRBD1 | TGTGCCAGCTCACGACAGGGACCAAATCAGCCCCAGCATTTT | CASSRQGPNQPQHF
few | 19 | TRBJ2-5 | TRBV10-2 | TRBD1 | TGCGCCAGCAGTGAGTTCCATAAACCGGGACAGGTACTCCAAGAGACCCAGTACTTC | CASSEFHKPGQVLQETQYF
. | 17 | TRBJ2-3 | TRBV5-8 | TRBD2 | TGTGCCAGCAGCTCGGGGACTAGCGGGGGGAGAACAGATACGCAGTATTTT | CASSSGTSGGRTDTQYF
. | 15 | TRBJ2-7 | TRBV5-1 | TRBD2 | TGCGCCAGCAGCTTGGTCTGGACTAGCGCCTACGAGCAGTACTTC | CASSLVWTSAYEQYF
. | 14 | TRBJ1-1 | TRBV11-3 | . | TGTGCCAGCAGCCCCGGAGGGGTGAACACTGAAGCTTTCTTT | CASSPGGVNTEAFF
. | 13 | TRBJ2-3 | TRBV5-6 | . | TGTGCCAGCAGCTTGGGGCGGCGGGATACGCAGTATTTT | CASSLGRRDTQYF
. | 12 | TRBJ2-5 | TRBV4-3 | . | TGCGCCAGCAGCCAAGATAGGATGTCGCAGTACTTC | CASSQDRMSQYF
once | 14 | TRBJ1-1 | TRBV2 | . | TGTGCCAGCAGGGCGGACAGCCTGAACACTGAAGCTTTCTTT | CASRADSLNTEAFF
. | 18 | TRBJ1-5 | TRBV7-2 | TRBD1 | TGTGCCAGCAGCATAGGGACAGGTTATTTTTATAGCAATCAGCCCCAGCATTTT | CASSIGTGYFYSNQPQHF
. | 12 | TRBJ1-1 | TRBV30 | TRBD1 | TGTGCGGCGGACAGGGAGGTCACTGAAGCTTTCTTT | CAADREVTEAFF
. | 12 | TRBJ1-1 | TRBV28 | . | TGTGCCAGCAGTGGCGGGCGGACTGAAGCTTTCTTT | CASSGGRTEAFF
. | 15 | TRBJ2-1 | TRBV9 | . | TGTGCCAGCAGCGTAGAGAGGTGGTGGGGCAATGAGCAGTTCTTC | CASSVERWWGNEQFF
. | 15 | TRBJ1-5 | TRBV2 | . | TGTGCCAGCAGCGCCCCGGTTGGGGTTGGTCAGCCCCAGCATTTT | CASSAPVGVGQPQHF
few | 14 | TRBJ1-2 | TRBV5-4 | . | TGTGCCAGCAGCCTACAGTCGGCGTATAGTGGCTACACCTTC | CASSLQSAYSGYTF
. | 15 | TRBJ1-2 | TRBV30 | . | TGTGCCTGGAGGTCAAGAGACCTTGCTAACTATGGCTACACCTTC | CAWRSRDLANYGYTF
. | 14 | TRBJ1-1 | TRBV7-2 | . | TGTGCCAGCAGTCTCGGGGAAGAGAACACTGAAGCTTTCTTT | CASSLGEENTEAFF
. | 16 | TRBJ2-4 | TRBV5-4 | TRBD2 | TGTGCCAGCAGCTTCGGCGGGAGGGGAGGTTTAAACATTCAGTACTTC | CASSFGGRGGLNIQYF
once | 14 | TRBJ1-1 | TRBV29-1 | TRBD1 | TGCAGCGTTGAAGAACAGGGGGCTGGCACTGAAGCTTTCTTT | CSVEEQGAGTEAFF
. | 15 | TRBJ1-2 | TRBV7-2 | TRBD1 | TGTGCCAGCAGCCCAGGGGGGAGGAGGGACTATGGCTACACCTTC | CASSPGGRRDYGYTF